A single sample is the source of the 18 T cell receptor beta chains below, sequenced in a study of blood T cell repertoires in COVID-19. The table came from immunoSEQ multiplex PCR; TCRdb's copy has only in-frame clones and leaves some out. The profile shows roughly 260,000 clones, 75% to 95% of them singletons. Material: PBMCs or T cells enriched from blood (not recorded which). The receptor source for this set is a woman between 18 and 29 years old who had recovered from COVID-19.

This clone was observed a few times. The V and J genes are TRBV28 and TRBJ2-1, with 14 bases lining up with TRBD2. The CDR3 is made up of 21 amino acids. Germline CDR1 reads MDHEN; CDR2 reads SYDVKM. J was trimmed by 0 bases and V by 4 bases; bases with no gene match: 14. The CDR3 nucleotides are TGTGCCAGCAGTTACCCCGTGGGTCTGACTAGCGGGAGGGCCTCCTACAATGAGCAGTTCTTC. It is translated as CASSYPVGLTSGRASYNEQFF.

The chain couples TRBV29-1 to TRBJ1-2, with a possible D match to TRBD1 (6 bases). CDR1 is SQVTM and CDR2 is ANQGSEA in the germline V gene. This CDR3 spans 14 amino acids. Trimming pared 4 bases from V and 5 bases from J, leaving 17 bases between. CDR3 nucleotide sequence: TGCAGCGTTGTCACGGACAGAGAAATATATGGCTACACCTTC. Its translation: CSVVTDREIYGYTF.

V usage is TRBV2 and J usage is TRBJ1-5; no clear D. Per the germline V gene, CDR1 is SNHLY and CDR2 is FYNNEI. V was cut by 0 bases and J by 7 bases, with 10 bases left in between. The length of the CDR3 is 14 residues. The chain's CDR3 is CASSEARALQPQHF. CDR3 nucleotides: TGTGCCAGCAGTGAAGCGCGGGCATTACAGCCCCAGCATTTT.

This rearrangement joins TRBV28 to TRBJ1-2; TRBD1 agrees at 7 bases. V trimming: 5 bases; J trimming: 6 bases; junction bases outside the gene matches: 9. The CDR3 totals 14 residues. Germline CDR1 and CDR2: MDHEN and SYDVKM. CDR3 loop: CASSRQGIIHGYTF. DNA of the CDR3: TGTGCCAGCAGTCGACAGGGTATCATACATGGCTACACCTTC.

The V and J genes are TRBV7-2 and TRBJ1-1; D gene ambiguous. V lost 4 bases and J lost 11, with 17 bases in between. Germline V lookup: CDR1 SGHTA, CDR2 FQGNSA. The CDR3 loop spans 13 amino acids. The CDR3 DNA reads as TGTGCCAGCAGCTCCAACGCCGGGTTAAGGGCTTTCTTT. It specifies CASSSNAGLRAFF.

This clone was seen only a few times. The chain joins TRBV2 to TRBJ2-3, with 10 positions matching TRBD2. Germline values: CDR1 SNHLY, CDR2 FYNNEI. V lost 5 bases to trimming and J lost 3 bases; unmatched junction nucleotides: 14. There are 18 residues in the CDR3. CDR3 nucleotides: TGTGCCAGCAGTTTAGCTAGGGCTAGCGGGAGTATTACAGATACGCAGTATTTT. Residues: CASSLARASGSITDTQYF.

V usage is TRBV4-2 and J usage is TRBJ1-2; tentatively, D is TRBD1 (5 bases). The CDR3 is made up of 15 amino acids. V was pared by 0 bases and J by 8 bases, with 16 bases between. Germline V gives CDR1 LGHNA, CDR2 YNFKEQ. The CDR3 DNA reads TGTGCCAGCAGCCAAGATTGGCGGCAGGGATACGGCTACACCTTC. Translation gives CASSQDWRQGYGYTF.

This chain uses TRBV29-1 with TRBJ2-1, with 9 bases lining up with TRBD1. The V gene's germline CDR1 is SQVTM and CDR2 ANQGSEA. The CDR3 covers 16 residues. Trimming removed 4 bases from V and 7 bases from J; junction bases left unmatched: 14. The CDR3 spells CSVVVQGTGKNNEQFF. The CDR3 DNA reads TGCAGCGTTGTGGTCCAGGGGACAGGGAAGAATAATGAGCAGTTCTTC.

The genes are TRBV20-1 and TRBJ2-7, with D perhaps matching TRBD2 (7 bases). The CDR3 spans 15 residues. Trimming cost V 3 bases and J 4 bases, with 19 bases left between them. Germline V gene data show CDR1 as DFQATT and CDR2 as SNEGSKA (reference sequence). The CDR3 DNA sequence: TGCAGTGCTAGTCCCCTAGGGGGGGCCTGGTACGAGCAGTACTTC. It yields the protein CSASPLGGAWYEQYF.

The V gene is TRBV5-1, the J gene TRBJ1-5, with D uncertain. This CDR3 has 15 amino acids. Trimming removed 1 base from V and 3 bases from J, with 11 bases in between. Germline V CDR1 and CDR2: SGHRS, YFSETQ. The CDR3 DNA reads TGCGCCAGCAGCTTGCACGGGGAAATCAATCAGCCCCAGCATTTT. It is translated as CASSLHGEINQPQHF.

V gene TRBV19 combines with J gene TRBJ1-2; 12 bases are shared with TRBD1. V shed 6 bases, J shed 3 bases, and the junction held 5 bases outside the gene matches. Germline values: CDR1 LNHDA, CDR2 SQIVND (reference sequence). The CDR3 totals 15 residues. DNA for the CDR3: TGTGCCAGTAGCTCGGGACAGGGGGCTTACTATGGCTACACCTTC. This translates into CASSSGQGAYYGYTF.

J is TRBJ1-2 and V is TRBV7-2; 7 nucleotides agree with TRBD1. V was pared by 6 bases and J by 0 bases, with 4 bases of the junction left unmatched. The CDR3 has 14 amino acids. The germline CDR1 and CDR2 sequences are SGHTA and FQGNSA. CDR3 protein: CASSGTATNYGYTF. The CDR3 region has the DNA TGTGCCAGCAGTGGGACAGCGACTAACTATGGCTACACCTTC.

The chain couples TRBV6-1 to TRBJ2-4; a weak D match, TRBD2 (6 bases). Germline CDR1 is MNHNS and CDR2 is SASEGT. CDR3 length equals 16 residues. The ends were cut back, 8 bases at V and 1 base at J, with 18 bases in the middle. The CDR3 loop is CASREGAAGAKNIQYF. For the CDR3, the DNA is TGTGCCAGCCGAGAAGGGGCCGCGGGGGCCAAAAACATTCAGTACTTC.

The chain carries TRBV7-6 and TRBJ2-6; TRBD2 agrees at 8 bases. The CDR3 loop spans 17 amino acids. J gave up 0 bases and V 6 bases, and 7 bases lay outside the gene matches. Germline V gene sequence: CDR1 SGHVS, CDR2 FNYEAQ. In DNA, the CDR3 is TGTGCCAGCAGTTCCCTAGCGGGCGGCTCTGGGGCCAACGTCCTGACTTTC. Residues: CASSSLAGGSGANVLTF.

The chain carries TRBV9 and TRBJ2-7; TRBD2 aligns across 10 bases. The CDR3 totals 15 residues. J lost 0 bases, V lost 3 bases, and 3 bases had no gene match. Germline CDR1 is SGDLS and CDR2 is YYNGEE. The CDR3 sequence is CASSEGLANSYEQYF. In DNA, the CDR3 is TGTGCCAGCAGCGAGGGACTAGCGAACTCCTACGAGCAGTACTTC.

The table lists this clone with a count of one. This rearrangement joins TRBV24-1 to TRBJ1-4; no definite D call. In germline, CDR1 is KGHDR, CDR2 SFDVKD. The CDR3 consists of 15 residues. Trimming stripped 6 bases from V and 7 bases from J, with 17 bases between. The CDR3, as DNA: TGTGCCACCAGTACGGCCGCGGCGGTAGGTGAAAAACTGTTTTTT. As protein: CATSTAAAVGEKLFF.

This sequence joins TRBV18 and TRBJ1-2; D gene unclear. The ends were cut back, 2 bases at V and 3 bases at J, with 10 bases in the middle. The CDR3 extends over 14 amino acids. Germline CDR1 reads KGHSH; CDR2 reads LQKENI. The CDR3 DNA is TGTGCCAGCTCACCAGTTGACACGGACTATGGCTACACCTTC. This translates into CASSPVDTDYGYTF.

V gene TRBV6-5 combines with J gene TRBJ2-7; 7 nucleotides agree with TRBD1. This CDR3 region has 15 residues. The germline V gene has CDR1 MNHEY and CDR2 SVGAGI. V was clipped by 5 bases and J by 2 bases; unmatched bases: 9. In nucleotides, the CDR3 is TGTGCCAGCAGTCGAAAACCGGGACAGACCTACGAGCAGTACTTC. Translated: CASSRKPGQTYEQYF.